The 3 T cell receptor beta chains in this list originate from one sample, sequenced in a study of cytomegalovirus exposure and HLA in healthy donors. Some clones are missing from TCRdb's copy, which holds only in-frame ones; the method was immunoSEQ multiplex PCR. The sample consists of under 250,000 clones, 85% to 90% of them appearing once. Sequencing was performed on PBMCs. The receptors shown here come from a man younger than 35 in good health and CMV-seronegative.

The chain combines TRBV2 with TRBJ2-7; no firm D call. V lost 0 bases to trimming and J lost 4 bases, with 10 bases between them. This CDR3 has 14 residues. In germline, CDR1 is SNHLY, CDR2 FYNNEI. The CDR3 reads CASSEAWASYEQYF. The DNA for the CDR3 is TGTGCCAGCAGTGAAGCCTGGGCATCGTACGAGCAGTACTTC. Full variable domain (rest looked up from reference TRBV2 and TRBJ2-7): EPEVTQTPSHQVTQMGQEVILRCVPISNHLYFYWYRQILGQKVEFLVSFYNNEISEKSEIFDDQFSVERPDGSNFTLKIRSTKLEDSAMYFCASSEAWASYEQYFGPGTRLTVT.

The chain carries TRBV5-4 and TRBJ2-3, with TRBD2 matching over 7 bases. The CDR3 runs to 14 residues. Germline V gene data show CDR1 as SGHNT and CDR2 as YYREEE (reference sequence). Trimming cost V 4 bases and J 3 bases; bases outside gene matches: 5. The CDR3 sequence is CASSGGGGTDTQYF. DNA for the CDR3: TGTGCCAGCAGCGGGGGGGGTGGGACAGATACGCAGTATTTT.

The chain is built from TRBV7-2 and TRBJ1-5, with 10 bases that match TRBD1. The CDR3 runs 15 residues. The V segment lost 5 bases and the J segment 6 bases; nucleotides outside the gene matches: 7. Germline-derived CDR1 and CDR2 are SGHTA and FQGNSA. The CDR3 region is CASSLTGGAGQPQHF. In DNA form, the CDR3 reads TGTGCCAGCAGCCTGACAGGGGGCGCAGGTCAGCCCCAGCATTTT.